The 10 T cell receptor beta chains listed next were all sequenced from one sample in a study of regulatory T cells in long-lasting Graves disease (dated by TCRdb to the early 2020s). Receptors were amplified or captured by multiplex PCR. TCRdb records Illumina HiSeq 4000 as the sequencer. iRepertoire HTBI primers and Arm-PCR amplification of CDR3 regions were used to construct TCR beta libraries. Through fastp at Q25 and MiXCR, TCRdb rebuilt clones from the public reads, retaining in-frame beta chains. Rows merge per CDR3 protein into single entries with the most common DNA and genes. The sample table records hundreds of thousands of distinct CDR3 sequences; 15% to 18% of these occur just once. The ten largest clones take up about 24% of the sample. In the paper's terms, the time point label means: newly diagnosed GD, antithyroid drugs for less than 3 months. For both TCR sequencing and RNA sequencing, RNA was extracted from PBMCs using TRIzol.

Here the sequenced sample was peripheral blood mononuclear cells (PBMCs), taken at new diagnosis, from a patient treated with antithyroid drugs. Every receptor here comes from a female donor with Graves disease.

The genes are TRBV4-1 and TRBJ1-5; 11 nucleotides line up with TRBD1. CDR3 size: 21 residues. V shed 0 bases, J shed 0 bases, and the junction held 13 bases outside the gene matches. Germline CDR1 reads MGHRA; CDR2 reads YSYEKL. DNA for the CDR3: TGCGCCAGCAGCCAAGATGAGTTTTCGGACAGGGGGCTTGTTAGCAATCAGCCCCAGCATTTT. Translating gives CASSQDEFSDRGLVSNQPQHF.

This clonotype has at least ten counts. The rearrangement links TRBV12-3 or TRBV12-4 to TRBJ2-5, with 15 bases matching TRBD2. This CDR3 region has 20 residues. Unmatched junction bases numbered 15, after V lost 6 bases and J lost 1 base. As DNA, the CDR3 is TGTGCCAGCAGACCTGACCGGGCGGGACTAGCGGGGGGACCCCAAGAGACCCAGTACTTC. This gives the protein CASRPDRAGLAGGPQETQYF.

This clonotype turned up a few times. V is TRBV7-9 and J is TRBJ2-3, with D uncertain. Germline values: CDR1 SEHNR, CDR2 FQNEAQ (reference sequence). V gave up 2 bases and J gave up 5 bases, with 8 bases separating them. This CDR3 is built from 13 residues. In DNA form, the CDR3 reads TGTGCCAGCAGCTTAAGCCTACTAGATACGCAGTATTTT. This encodes CASSLSLLDTQYF.

V and J are TRBV11-2 and TRBJ2-7; possibly TRBD1 for D (5 bases). Between the trimmed V and J ends, which lost 5 bases and 0 bases, there was a span of 17 bases. Germline CDR1 and CDR2: SGHAT and FQNNGV. The CDR3 totals 16 residues. CDR3 coding DNA: TGTGCCAGCAGCCTACATCAGACAGAATACTCCTACGAGCAGTACTTC. It encodes CASSLHQTEYSYEQYF.

Ten or more counts support this clonotype. CDR3 bases: TGTGCCAGCAGCAGCCCCCGTAGTATGAACACTGAAGCTTTCTTT. This codes for CASSSPRSMNTEAFF. This chain links TRBV6-1 with TRBJ1-1; no clear D. Germline V lookup: CDR1 MNHNS, CDR2 SASEGT. The CDR3 has 15 amino acids. V dropped 6 bases and J dropped 0 bases, with 14 bases sitting between them.

V usage is TRBV24-1 and J usage is TRBJ2-7; D is uncertain. This CDR3 is built from 15 residues. Germline V gene sequence: CDR1 KGHDR, CDR2 SFDVKD. With 7 bases removed from V and 3 bases from J, the gap between germline ends came to 18 bases. The CDR3: CATSQEGTSDYEQYF. Here the CDR3 DNA reads TGTGCCACCAGCCAGGAAGGAACCAGCGACTACGAGCAGTACTTC.

The rearrangement joins TRBV10-3 to TRBJ1-2; D uncertain. V was clipped by 7 bases and J by 10 bases, with 19 bases between them. The CDR3 has 13 amino acids. Germline loops: CDR1 ENHRY, CDR2 SYGVKD. CDR3 nucleotides: TGTGCCATCATCGCGGACTCCGCGGCGATCTACACCTTC. Amino acid sequence: CAIIADSAAIYTF.

The chain couples TRBV7-2 to TRBJ1-2, with 10 bases that match TRBD1. The CDR3 has 15 amino acids. J gave up 3 bases and V 5 bases, and 6 bases lay outside the gene matches. CDR1 is SGHTA and CDR2 is FQGNSA in the germline V gene. This CDR3 is CASSRDRGPHYGYTF. The CDR3 DNA is TGTGCCAGCAGCCGGGACAGGGGACCTCACTATGGCTACACCTTC.

This clonotype was detected many times. This sequence joins TRBV6-2 or TRBV6-3 and TRBJ2-7; D might be TRBD2 (6 bases). The CDR3 loop spans 20 amino acids. With 0 bases removed from V and 0 bases from J, the gap between germline ends came to 24 bases. Per the germline V gene, CDR1 is MNHEY and CDR2 is SVGEGT. The CDR3 DNA is TGTGCCAGCAGTTACTCGGGTCGCGGGGAACCCACTGGTACCTCCTACGAGCAGTACTTC. This encodes CASSYSGRGEPTGTSYEQYF.

Turning to this clonotype: With a much larger clone just one base away, this may be a read error. J is TRBJ2-2 and V is TRBV7-9, with 9 bases aligning to TRBD2. Germline lookup yields CDR1 SEHNR and CDR2 FQNEAQ (reference sequence). The CDR3 totals 15 residues. This CDR3 reads CASSLPSGNTGEPFF. In DNA form, the CDR3 reads TGTGCCAGCAGCTTACCTAGCGGGAACACCGGGGAGCCGTTTTTT.